These T cell receptor beta chains were read from a single sample in a study of T-cell memory formation after mild COVID-19. Each CDR3 protein is one row after TCRdb ran MiXCR on the 5' RACE reads. The sample shows around 250,000 distinct CDR3 sequences, roughly 15% of them seen only once. Source material: PBMCs or a T cell subset sorted from them (not recorded which). These receptors originate from an adult woman who had mild COVID-19 (a few samples of this study predate the infection). Cell type and time point are not known. CDR3s include the opening cysteine and the closing phenylalanine or tryptophan. Fields, in order: clone size, V gene, J gene, D gene, CDR3 length, CDR3 DNA, CDR3 protein. A D gene is named only where the DNA matches it firmly. The size field is filled for only some rows; it gives once, few, many or a size class.

clone size: many; V gene: TRBV7-3; J gene: TRBJ2-3; D gene: .; CDR3 length: 16; CDR3 DNA: TGTGCCAGTAGCGACAATCTAGGGGGAGGAACAGATACGCAGTATTTT; CDR3 protein: CASSDNLGGGTDTQYF
clone size: .; V gene: TRBV24-1; J gene: TRBJ2-7; D gene: .; CDR3 length: 14; CDR3 DNA: TGTGCCACCAGTGACAGGACAGCCTCCTACGAGCAGTACTTC; CDR3 protein: CATSDRTASYEQYF
clone size: many; V gene: TRBV7-2; J gene: TRBJ2-7; D gene: TRBD2; CDR3 length: 14; CDR3 DNA: TGTGCCAGCAGCTTATCACTAGCGGGTTACGAGCAGTACTTC; CDR3 protein: CASSLSLAGYEQYF
clone size: once; V gene: TRBV29-1; J gene: TRBJ1-1; D gene: TRBD1; CDR3 length: 14; CDR3 DNA: TGCAGCGTTGAAGGGAGACAGGGCGCCACTGAAGCTTTCTTT; CDR3 protein: CSVEGRQGATEAFF
clone size: many; V gene: TRBV5-1; J gene: TRBJ2-1; D gene: .; CDR3 length: 15; CDR3 DNA: TGCGCCAGCAGCTTGTCGATCCAGTCCTACAATGAGCAGTTCTTC; CDR3 protein: CASSLSIQSYNEQFF
clone size: few; V gene: TRBV7-2; J gene: TRBJ1-2; D gene: .; CDR3 length: 15; CDR3 DNA: TGTGCCAGCAGCTTAGGGTTCTCCCAGGGCTATGGCTACACCTTC; CDR3 protein: CASSLGFSQGYGYTF
clone size: .; V gene: TRBV29-1; J gene: TRBJ2-7; D gene: TRBD1; CDR3 length: 13; CDR3 DNA: TGCAGCGGATCCCGGGACAGGGGTGGCGAGCAGTACTTC; CDR3 protein: CSGSRDRGGEQYF
clone size: .; V gene: TRBV12-5; J gene: TRBJ1-1; D gene: .; CDR3 length: 18; CDR3 DNA: TGTGCTAGTGGTTTGGCCCAGCTCGTCGGGGGGGCATGGACTGAAGCTTTCTTT; CDR3 protein: CASGLAQLVGGAWTEAFF
clone size: .; V gene: TRBV15; J gene: TRBJ1-5; D gene: .; CDR3 length: 12; CDR3 DNA: TGTGCCACCAGCAGGGCTGGCAGGCCCCAGCATTTT; CDR3 protein: CATSRAGRPQHF
clone size: .; V gene: TRBV5-5; J gene: TRBJ1-2; D gene: .; CDR3 length: 15; CDR3 DNA: TGTGCCAGCAGCCCCGTCCCGAGTTCCAACTATGGCTACACCTTC; CDR3 protein: CASSPVPSSNYGYTF
clone size: few; V gene: TRBV28; J gene: TRBJ1-6; D gene: .; CDR3 length: 13; CDR3 DNA: TGTGCCAGCAAAGGTTCCTATAATTCACCCCTCCACTTT; CDR3 protein: CASKGSYNSPLHF
clone size: few; V gene: TRBV5-1; J gene: TRBJ2-1; D gene: .; CDR3 length: 17; CDR3 DNA: TGCGCCAGCAGCTTGACCCCTCCCGGACAGTTCTACAATGAGCAGTTCTTC; CDR3 protein: CASSLTPPGQFYNEQFF
clone size: .; V gene: TRBV4-2; J gene: TRBJ2-3; D gene: TRBD2; CDR3 length: 16; CDR3 DNA: TGTGCCAGCAGCCAAGGCGTCGGACTAGCGGGGACTACGCAGTATTTT; CDR3 protein: CASSQGVGLAGTTQYF
clone size: few; V gene: TRBV12-3/TRBV12-4; J gene: TRBJ2-5; D gene: .; CDR3 length: 12; CDR3 DNA: TGTGCCAGCAGTCCGGGGGAAGAGACCCAGTACTTC; CDR3 protein: CASSPGEETQYF
clone size: few; V gene: TRBV20-1; J gene: TRBJ2-1; D gene: TRBD2; CDR3 length: 16; CDR3 DNA: TGCAGTGCTAGAGACCCCGGGCGGGGGGGCCTTAATGAGCAGTTCTTC; CDR3 protein: CSARDPGRGGLNEQFF
clone size: few; V gene: TRBV12-3/TRBV12-4; J gene: TRBJ1-1; D gene: .; CDR3 length: 15; CDR3 DNA: TGTGCCAGCAGTTTAGGTCCGCAAATGAACACTGAAGCTTTCTTT; CDR3 protein: CASSLGPQMNTEAFF
clone size: .; V gene: TRBV7-2; J gene: TRBJ2-7; D gene: TRBD1; CDR3 length: 14; CDR3 DNA: TGTGCCAGCAGCCGGGACAGGGCGTCCGACGAGCAGTACTTC; CDR3 protein: CASSRDRASDEQYF
clone size: few; V gene: TRBV6-1; J gene: TRBJ1-2; D gene: .; CDR3 length: 16; CDR3 DNA: TGTGCCAGCAGTGACGAGTGGACGTTGGCATTTGATGGCTACACCTTC; CDR3 protein: CASSDEWTLAFDGYTF
clone size: .; V gene: TRBV5-1; J gene: TRBJ2-5; D gene: .; CDR3 length: 14; CDR3 DNA: TGCGCCAGCAGCTTGGAGGCCGGGATGGAGACCCAGTACTTC; CDR3 protein: CASSLEAGMETQYF
clone size: few; V gene: TRBV23-1; J gene: TRBJ1-1; D gene: .; CDR3 length: 14; CDR3 DNA: TGCGCCAGCAGTCAATCTGACCGGTACACTGAAGCTTTCTTT; CDR3 protein: CASSQSDRYTEAFF
clone size: .; V gene: TRBV5-1; J gene: TRBJ2-1; D gene: .; CDR3 length: 12; CDR3 DNA: TGCGCCAGCAGCGCTTCGGGGAATGAGCAGTTCTTC; CDR3 protein: CASSASGNEQFF
clone size: .; V gene: TRBV15; J gene: TRBJ2-5; D gene: .; CDR3 length: 15; CDR3 DNA: TGTGCCACCAGTGTCAGATCAGCGTACCAAGAGACCCAGTACTTC; CDR3 protein: CATSVRSAYQETQYF
clone size: .; V gene: TRBV7-2; J gene: TRBJ1-4; D gene: TRBD1; CDR3 length: 15; CDR3 DNA: TGTGCCAGCAGCCCCCGGACAGGGGGTAATGAAAAACTGTTTTTT; CDR3 protein: CASSPRTGGNEKLFF
clone size: many; V gene: TRBV2; J gene: TRBJ1-6; D gene: TRBD1; CDR3 length: 16; CDR3 DNA: TGTGCCAGCATCGTTGTAACCGGGACAGGGGTTTCACCCCTCCACTTT; CDR3 protein: CASIVVTGTGVSPLHF
clone size: .; V gene: TRBV5-6; J gene: TRBJ1-1; D gene: TRBD1; CDR3 length: 15; CDR3 DNA: TGTGCCAGCAGCCGGGCAGGGACAGGAGTTACTGAAGCTTTCTTT; CDR3 protein: CASSRAGTGVTEAFF
clone size: .; V gene: TRBV5-4; J gene: TRBJ2-5; D gene: TRBD2; CDR3 length: 15; CDR3 DNA: TGTGCCAGCAGCTTGGCCGGGGGGAGCGGCGAGACCCAGTACTTC; CDR3 protein: CASSLAGGSGETQYF
clone size: .; V gene: TRBV4-1; J gene: TRBJ2-5; D gene: .; CDR3 length: 16; CDR3 DNA: TGCGCCAGCAGAGAACAAGAGGGGCGTCTCGGCGAGACCCAGTACTTC; CDR3 protein: CASREQEGRLGETQYF
clone size: few; V gene: TRBV10-3; J gene: TRBJ2-3; D gene: .; CDR3 length: 11; CDR3 DNA: TGTGCCACCCTGGAAGGAGATACGCAGTATTTT; CDR3 protein: CATLEGDTQYF
clone size: .; V gene: TRBV20-1; J gene: TRBJ2-1; D gene: TRBD2; CDR3 length: 14; CDR3 DNA: TGCAGTGCCACGGGACTAGGCCGGTACAATGAGCAGTTCTTC; CDR3 protein: CSATGLGRYNEQFF
clone size: once; V gene: TRBV24-1; J gene: TRBJ2-7; D gene: TRBD1; CDR3 length: 14; CDR3 DNA: TGTGCCACCAGTCTGGGACAGGGTCCCTACGAGCAGTACTTC; CDR3 protein: CATSLGQGPYEQYF
clone size: .; V gene: TRBV7-8; J gene: TRBJ2-7; D gene: TRBD1; CDR3 length: 14; CDR3 DNA: TGTGCCAGCAGCTTAGGGGACAGGGAGCACGAGCAGTACTTC; CDR3 protein: CASSLGDREHEQYF
clone size: few; V gene: TRBV9; J gene: TRBJ1-1; D gene: .; CDR3 length: 13; CDR3 DNA: TGTGCCAGCAGCGAGGGACCCTCGGTGCGTCCTTTCTTT; CDR3 protein: CASSEGPSVRPFF
clone size: .; V gene: TRBV7-9; J gene: TRBJ2-3; D gene: TRBD2; CDR3 length: 21; CDR3 DNA: TGTGCCAGCAGCCCCGCTTGGCTTACCGGGACTAGCGGGAGGGCAACAGATACGCAGTATTTT; CDR3 protein: CASSPAWLTGTSGRATDTQYF
clone size: few; V gene: TRBV9; J gene: TRBJ1-2; D gene: .; CDR3 length: 13; CDR3 DNA: TGTGCCAGCAGCCAGGGAGAGGTAGAAGGCTACACCTTC; CDR3 protein: CASSQGEVEGYTF
clone size: .; V gene: TRBV7-2; J gene: TRBJ2-2; D gene: .; CDR3 length: 14; CDR3 DNA: TGTGCCAGCAGCTCTGGGTCTCAAGGCGGGGAGCTGTTTTTT; CDR3 protein: CASSSGSQGGELFF
clone size: .; V gene: TRBV29-1; J gene: TRBJ2-7; D gene: TRBD1; CDR3 length: 14; CDR3 DNA: TGCAGCGTTGAACGGGACAGGGGTGGATACGAGCAGTACTTC; CDR3 protein: CSVERDRGGYEQYF
clone size: few; V gene: TRBV24-1; J gene: TRBJ1-1; D gene: .; CDR3 length: 15; CDR3 DNA: TGTGCCACCCCGGGCGGGGATGAGGTTGCAGTGGAAGCTTTCTTT; CDR3 protein: CATPGGDEVAVEAFF
clone size: .; V gene: TRBV11-2; J gene: TRBJ2-7; D gene: .; CDR3 length: 14; CDR3 DNA: TGTGCCAGCAGCGCACCGGGACACGGGCTGGAGCAGTACTTC; CDR3 protein: CASSAPGHGLEQYF
clone size: .; V gene: TRBV6-1; J gene: TRBJ1-2; D gene: .; CDR3 length: 15; CDR3 DNA: TGTGCCAGCAGTGAATCGCGAGGGTCTTTCGCTGGCTACACCTTC; CDR3 protein: CASSESRGSFAGYTF
clone size: .; V gene: TRBV29-1; J gene: TRBJ1-1; D gene: TRBD1; CDR3 length: 13; CDR3 DNA: TGCAGCGCCTGGACAGGGGCGGACACTGAAGCTTTCTTT; CDR3 protein: CSAWTGADTEAFF
clone size: .; V gene: TRBV15; J gene: TRBJ1-4; D gene: .; CDR3 length: 15; CDR3 DNA: TGTGCCACCAGCAGAGCCCGACGGAAAGCCGAAAAACTGTTTTTT; CDR3 protein: CATSRARRKAEKLFF
clone size: .; V gene: TRBV9; J gene: TRBJ2-7; D gene: .; CDR3 length: 14; CDR3 DNA: TGTGCCAGCAGCACCGGACCCAGCTCCTACGAGCAGTACTTC; CDR3 protein: CASSTGPSSYEQYF
clone size: many; V gene: TRBV20-1; J gene: TRBJ2-7; D gene: TRBD2; CDR3 length: 13; CDR3 DNA: TGCAGTGCTAGAGACCCCCCGCTAGCGGGACCTTGCTTC; CDR3 protein: CSARDPPLAGPCF
clone size: many; V gene: TRBV7-8; J gene: TRBJ1-2; D gene: .; CDR3 length: 15; CDR3 DNA: TGTGCCAGCAGCTTAGGTGATTGGCAGGGAGAGGGCTACACCTTC; CDR3 protein: CASSLGDWQGEGYTF
clone size: .; V gene: TRBV19; J gene: TRBJ2-7; D gene: .; CDR3 length: 12; CDR3 DNA: TGTGCCAGTAGCCAAAGCTCCTACGAGCAGTACTTC; CDR3 protein: CASSQSSYEQYF
clone size: few; V gene: TRBV12-3/TRBV12-4; J gene: TRBJ2-7; D gene: TRBD1; CDR3 length: 15; CDR3 DNA: TGTGCCAGCAGTTCCCCCGGGACAGGGTCCTACGAGCAGTACTTC; CDR3 protein: CASSSPGTGSYEQYF
clone size: .; V gene: TRBV7-3; J gene: TRBJ2-1; D gene: TRBD2; CDR3 length: 14; CDR3 DNA: TGTGCCAGCAGCTCGGGACTAGCGGGAGAGCCTAAGTTCTTC; CDR3 protein: CASSSGLAGEPKFF
clone size: few; V gene: TRBV20-1; J gene: TRBJ2-7; D gene: TRBD2; CDR3 length: 14; CDR3 DNA: TGCAGTGCTAGAGGTGGCGGGAGGGTCCACGAGCAGTACTTC; CDR3 protein: CSARGGGRVHEQYF
clone size: .; V gene: TRBV5-1; J gene: TRBJ2-4; D gene: TRBD1; CDR3 length: 13; CDR3 DNA: TGCGCCAGCAGCTTGACAGGGGGAAACATTCAGTACTTC; CDR3 protein: CASSLTGGNIQYF
clone size: .; V gene: TRBV5-4; J gene: TRBJ1-6; D gene: TRBD1; CDR3 length: 14; CDR3 DNA: TGTGCCAGCAGCTCGACAGGGGAGGGGTCACCCCTCCACTTT; CDR3 protein: CASSSTGEGSPLHF
clone size: .; V gene: TRBV12-3/TRBV12-4; J gene: TRBJ2-3; D gene: .; CDR3 length: 15; CDR3 DNA: TGTGCCAGCAGTTCGTACGCGGGATCAACAGATACGCAGTATTTT; CDR3 protein: CASSSYAGSTDTQYF
clone size: few; V gene: TRBV6-5; J gene: TRBJ1-6; D gene: TRBD1; CDR3 length: 15; CDR3 DNA: TGTGCCAGCAGCCGCGGACAGGGACAGTATTCACCCCTCCACTTT; CDR3 protein: CASSRGQGQYSPLHF
clone size: .; V gene: TRBV20-1; J gene: TRBJ2-1; D gene: .; CDR3 length: 11; CDR3 DNA: TGCAGTGCTACTGACTACAATGAGCAGTTCTTC; CDR3 protein: CSATDYNEQFF
clone size: few; V gene: TRBV20-1; J gene: TRBJ2-7; D gene: TRBD2; CDR3 length: 13; CDR3 DNA: TGCAGTGAAAGTCGCAGCGGGGTCCCCGAGCAGTACTTC; CDR3 protein: CSESRSGVPEQYF
clone size: .; V gene: TRBV6-1; J gene: TRBJ2-5; D gene: TRBD2; CDR3 length: 16; CDR3 DNA: TGTGCCAGCAGTGTAAGACAGACCGGGACTAGTGGGACCCAGTACTTC; CDR3 protein: CASSVRQTGTSGTQYF
clone size: few; V gene: TRBV19; J gene: TRBJ2-7; D gene: TRBD2; CDR3 length: 14; CDR3 DNA: TGTGCCAGTAGTATGGCGGGAGGACCCTACGAGCAGTACTTC; CDR3 protein: CASSMAGGPYEQYF
clone size: once; V gene: TRBV7-9; J gene: TRBJ1-2; D gene: .; CDR3 length: 14; CDR3 DNA: TGTGCCAGCAGCTTAGGGGTGGCTAACTATGGCTACACCTTC; CDR3 protein: CASSLGVANYGYTF
clone size: .; V gene: TRBV20-1; J gene: TRBJ2-7; D gene: .; CDR3 length: 16; CDR3 DNA: TGCAGTGCGTCGGCGGGCGGAACTCACGGTGGGCACGAGCAGTACTTC; CDR3 protein: CSASAGGTHGGHEQYF
clone size: .; V gene: TRBV10-3; J gene: TRBJ2-5; D gene: TRBD1; CDR3 length: 14; CDR3 DNA: TGTGCCATCAGGGGACAGGGAGGAAAGGAGACCCAGTACTTC; CDR3 protein: CAIRGQGGKETQYF
clone size: few; V gene: TRBV12-3/TRBV12-4; J gene: TRBJ2-5; D gene: .; CDR3 length: 11; CDR3 DNA: TGTGCCAGCAGTTTTACGGGGACCCAGTACTTC; CDR3 protein: CASSFTGTQYF